This T cell receptor beta chain stems from a study of beta chain features in type 1 diabetes. The overall study: Cell yields, gender and age were similar in healthy donors and patients.

The isolated RNA, all of it, was reverse transcribed, so expressed TCRB transcripts were what got sequenced. Sequencing was performed with immunoSEQ multiplex PCR; in TCRdb, only in-frame clones are kept and a portion is missing. This sample has some 290,000 clones, with around an eighth found just once. Staining for CD45RO/CCR7/CD25/CD127/CD95/CD27 allowed sorting of CD4+ naive, central memory, regulatory and stem cell-like memory cells. Concerning this clone itself: Its antigen remains unknown.

Study-wide results and caveats: A moderate, significant TCRB CDR3 shortening appeared in type 1 diabetes across four CD4+ subsets.

CDR3 length equals 15 residues. Trimming cost V 5 bases and J 6 bases, with 16 bases left between them. From germline, CDR1 is SGHTA and CDR2 FQGTGA. The sequence was collected from a man younger than 40 with type 1 diabetes. V gene TRBV7-3 combines with J gene TRBJ2-2; weak D call: TRBD2 (7 bases). Sequenced sample: naive CD4+ T cells from blood. CDR3 sequence reads: CASSPSGGWAGELFF. The CDR3 DNA is TGTGCCAGCAGCCCCTCGGGGGGCTGGGCCGGGGAGCTGTTTTTT.